The 14 T cell receptor beta chains in this list originate from one sample, sequenced in a study of T cells after yellow fever vaccination. MiXCR was run by TCRdb on the 5' RACE reads, yielding one entry per CDR3 protein. The sample includes 600,000 to 750,000 distinct CDR3 sequences, approximately 13% of them seen just once. The sample was PBMCs, taken on the day of the yellow fever booster vaccination. The source is a man aged 25-45 years who received the YFV17D yellow fever vaccine.

This clonotype was observed a few times. This chain uses TRBV6-1 with TRBJ2-7; 7 bases agree with TRBD2. The CDR3 loop spans 14 amino acids. From germline, CDR1 is MNHNS and CDR2 SASEGT. V shed 5 bases, J shed 7 bases, and the junction held 11 bases outside the gene matches. The CDR3 nucleotides read TGTGCCAGCAGTAGATCCGGGGGGAATGGAGAGCAGTACTTC. This translates into CASSRSGGNGEQYF.

The sample holds a few counts of this clonotype. The chain links TRBV28 to TRBJ2-5; either TRBD1 or TRBD2 may fit D (5 bases each). V gave up 6 bases and J gave up 5 bases, with 13 bases separating them. Germline V gene sequence: CDR1 MDHEN, CDR2 SYDVKM. The CDR3 has 13 residues. The CDR3 DNA reads as TGTGCCAGCAGAAGGGACCCCCGGGAGACCCAGTACTTC. Translated, it gives CASRRDPRETQYF.

The V and J genes are TRBV27 and TRBJ2-7, with 7 bases that match TRBD2. Trimming cost V 4 bases and J 4 bases; bases outside gene matches: 13. Germline V CDR1 and CDR2: MNHEY, SMNVEV (reference sequence). The CDR3 extends over 16 amino acids. The chain's CDR3 is CASSSFREGRGYEQYF. The DNA of the CDR3 is TGTGCCAGCAGTTCCTTCAGGGAGGGCAGAGGTTACGAGCAGTACTTC.

This clonotype showed up just a few times. The chain uses TRBV20-1 and TRBJ2-7; the match to TRBD1 covers 8 bases. Germline V CDR1 and CDR2: DFQATT, SNEGSKA (reference sequence). V lost 3 bases to trimming and J lost 1 base; unmatched junction nucleotides: 5. The CDR3 loop spans 14 amino acids. The CDR3 DNA is TGCAGTGCTAGGTCTCGGACAGGGTCCTACGAGCAGTACTTC. This translates into CSARSRTGSYEQYF.

The V gene is TRBV6-5, the J gene TRBJ2-7; D may match TRBD1 or TRBD2 (6 bases each). CDR3 length: 13 residues. The V gene lost 8 bases and the J gene lost 3 bases, with 14 bases spanning the gap. Germline CDR1 and CDR2: MNHEY and SVGAGI. CDR3 DNA: TGTGCCAGCGGTTTCGGGGGCGGCTACGAGCAGTACTTC. Translation gives CASGFGGGYEQYF.

The chain joins TRBV7-9 to TRBJ1-6, with D hard to call. V lost 5 bases to trimming and J lost 9 bases, with 17 bases between them. The CDR3 has 15 residues. CDR1 and CDR2 from the germline V gene are SEHNR and FQNEAQ (reference sequence). The CDR3 bases are TGTGCCAGCAGCCTCTCGACCGGTTGGGCTTCACCCCTCCACTTT. Its translation is CASSLSTGWASPLHF.

The chain couples TRBV15 to TRBJ2-3, with 7 bases aligning to TRBD1. Germline CDR1 is LNHNV and CDR2 is YYDKDF (reference sequence). CDR3 length: 13 amino acids. The junction had 1 base not matched to a gene; V was cut back by 7 bases and J by 0 bases. Here the CDR3 DNA reads TGTGCCACCAAGGGACAGAGCACAGATACGCAGTATTTT. Encoded protein: CATKGQSTDTQYF.

This clonotype has more than one count but fewer than ten. This sequence joins TRBV6-2 or TRBV6-3 and TRBJ2-1, with 10 bases lining up with TRBD2. After removal of 7 bases from V and 9 bases from J, the junction contained 9 bases not matched to a gene. This CDR3 comprises 14 residues. Looked up from germline, CDR1 is MNHEY and CDR2 is SVGEGT. CDR3 in amino acids: CASNGLAGVGEQFF. The CDR3 bases are TGTGCCAGCAATGGCCTAGCGGGAGTTGGTGAGCAGTTCTTC.

The chain couples TRBV7-3 to TRBJ2-4; D is perhaps TRBD2 (6 bases). This CDR3 spans 13 amino acids. Trimming shortened V by 9 bases and J by 0 bases, and 9 bases separated the two germline ends. The V gene's germline CDR1 is SGHTA and CDR2 FQGTGA. In DNA, the CDR3 is TGTGCCAGTAGCGGACTAGCCAAAAACATTCAGTACTTC. Translation gives CASSGLAKNIQYF. The entire variable domain, with the rest obtained from reference TRBV7-3 and TRBJ2-4, is as follows: GAGVSQTPSNKVTEKGKYVELRCDPISGHTALYWYRQSLGQGPEFLIYFQGTGAADDSGLPNDRFFAVRPEGSVSTLKIQRTERGDSAVYLCASSGLAKNIQYFGAGTRLSVL.

The V call is TRBV29-1, the J call TRBJ2-4; D might be TRBD1 or TRBD2, each matching 5 bases. The CDR3 loop spans 14 amino acids. Per germline, CDR1 SQVTM and CDR2 ANQGSEA. Here the CDR3 reads CSFTQGTAKNIQYF. CDR3 coding DNA: TGCAGTTTCACCCAAGGGACGGCTAAAAACATTCAGTACTTC.

This clonotype was recorded a few times. This chain links TRBV5-5 with TRBJ2-5; the match to TRBD2 covers 11 bases. The CDR3 loop spans 18 amino acids. V dropped 1 base and J dropped 4; count of bases not matched to a gene: 12. CDR1 SGHKS and CDR2 YYEKEE come from the germline V gene (reference sequence). The CDR3 is CASSLTSGSGKGGETQYF. In nucleotides, the CDR3 is TGTGCCAGCAGCTTGACTAGCGGGAGCGGTAAAGGTGGAGAGACCCAGTACTTC.

The rearrangement joins TRBV5-1 to TRBJ2-7; 14 positions match TRBD2. This CDR3 contains 15 residues. The V gene's germline CDR1 is SGHRS and CDR2 YFSETQ. With 4 bases clipped from V and 7 bases from J, the junction kept 7 bases outside the gene matches. The CDR3, as DNA: TGCGCCAGCAGCGAGCTGGGGACTAGCGGGAGTGAGCAGTACTTC. It codes for CASSELGTSGSEQYF.

In its sample, this clonotype was seen a few times. The chain is built from TRBV3-1 and TRBJ2-1; no clear D gene. V gave up 4 bases and J gave up 9 bases, with 19 bases separating them. The CDR3 has 15 amino acids. Germline CDR1 is LGHDT and CDR2 is YNNKEL (reference sequence). CDR3 nucleotides: TGTGCCAGCAGCCGAGCGAGTAAACTCCCGGGTGAGCAGTTCTTC. Its translation is CASSRASKLPGEQFF.

In this sample, this clonotype turned up a few times. This chain connects TRBV29-1 to TRBJ2-7; 9 bases fit TRBD2. Germline CDR1 is SQVTM and CDR2 is ANQGSEA. This CDR3 is built from 15 residues. With V trimmed by 3 bases and J by 5 bases, 11 bases remained unmatched. The CDR3 bases are TGCAGCGTTGAGGCGGGAGGGAAGAGTCACAACGAGCAGTACTTC. Translated: CSVEAGGKSHNEQYF.